The entry below describes one T cell receptor beta chain. Original methodology: Estimation of nucleated cell counts relied on the amplification of reference gene primers. TCRdb's copy holds only in-frame clones and misses some; the assay was immunoSEQ multiplex PCR. The DNA was the basis for D and trimming; V, J and clone size are from that table. The sample contains some 62,000 clones, around 80% of which appear only once. The data were obtained in a study of blood T cell repertoires in COVID-19. Study context: Acute and convalescent COVID-19 samples came from the United States, Italy and Spain. The analysed material was cDNA or gDNA that came from T cells, B-cell-depleted T cells, or PBMCs.

Sequencing used peripheral blood. The TCR was taken from a woman over 75 with active or convalescent COVID-19.

CDR3 sequence (DNA): TGTGCCAGCAGTTACCGTCCCCTTATGAACACTGAAGCTTTCTTT. It is translated as CASSYRPLMNTEAFF. The rearrangement joins TRBV6-5 to TRBJ1-1; no definite D call. Per germline, CDR1 MNHEY and CDR2 SVGAGI. Trimming took 2 bases from V and 0 from J, leaving 10 bases between them. The CDR3 length is 15 residues.